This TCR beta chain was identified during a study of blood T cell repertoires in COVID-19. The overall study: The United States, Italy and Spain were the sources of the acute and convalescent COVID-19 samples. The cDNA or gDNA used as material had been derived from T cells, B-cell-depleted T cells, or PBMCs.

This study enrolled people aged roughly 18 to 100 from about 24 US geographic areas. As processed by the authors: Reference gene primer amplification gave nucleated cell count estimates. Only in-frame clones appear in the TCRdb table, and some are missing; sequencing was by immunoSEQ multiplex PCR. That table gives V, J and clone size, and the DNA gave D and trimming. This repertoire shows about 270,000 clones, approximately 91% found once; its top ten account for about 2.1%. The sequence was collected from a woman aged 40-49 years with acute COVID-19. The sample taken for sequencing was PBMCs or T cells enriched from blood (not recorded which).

In DNA form, the CDR3 reads TGTGCCAGCAGCCTTAAGGGGACTGGAAACACCATATATTTT. Translation: CASSLKGTGNTIYF. The V call is TRBV3-1 (or the pseudogene TRBV3-2), the J call TRBJ1-3, with D maybe TRBD1 (5 bases). There are 14 residues in the CDR3. The germline gives CDR1 LGHDT, CDR2 YNNKEL (reference sequence). V was trimmed by 4 bases and J by 2 bases, leaving 9 bases between them.